Each of the 20 T cell receptor beta chains below was sequenced from the same sample in a study of T cell changes during pregnancy in multiple sclerosis. The protocol was immunoSEQ multiplex PCR, while the TCRdb copy is restricted to in-frame clones and leaves out a portion. This table holds 65,000 or so clones, 90% found once. The source was peripheral blood, collected in the second trimester of pregnancy. Receptors originate from a female donor in good health, enrolled as a control in a pregnancy study.

V is TRBV20-1 and J is TRBJ1-1; D is possibly TRBD1 (5 bases). The CDR3 runs 11 residues. V shed 5 bases and J shed 8 bases, with 12 bases lying between them. CDR1 and CDR2 from the germline V gene are DFQATT and SNEGSKA (reference sequence). CDR3 bases: TGCAGTGCTGCCCACGACAGCGAAGCTTTCTTT. As protein: CSAAHDSEAFF.

CDR3 region: CASSEGFSFYEQYF. The CDR3 DNA reads TGTGCCAGCAGTGAAGGGTTTAGCTTCTACGAGCAGTACTTC. V and J are TRBV2 and TRBJ2-7; no clear D. The V and J ends lost 1 base and 3 bases respectively, with 10 bases between them. Germline CDR1 SNHLY, CDR2 FYNNEI. This CDR3 contains 14 residues.

The CDR3 DNA is TGTGCCTGGTCTAGCTTTGGGGCCAACGTCCTGACTTTC. It yields the protein CAWSSFGANVLTF. The genes are TRBV30 and TRBJ2-6; a weak D match, TRBD2 (5 bases). With 5 bases removed from V and 3 bases from J, the gap between germline ends came to 8 bases. Germline CDR1 GTSNPN, CDR2 SVGIG (reference sequence). CDR3 length equals 13 residues.

The rearrangement uses TRBV6-6 and TRBJ1-3; 7 nucleotides match TRBD1. CDR1 and CDR2 from the germline V gene are MNHNY and SVGAGI (reference sequence). With V trimmed by 7 bases and J by 2 bases, 5 bases remained unmatched. The CDR3 totals 14 residues. CDR3 coding DNA: TGTGCCAGCACCCTCGGGACAGCTGGAAACACCATATATTTT. It translates to CASTLGTAGNTIYF.

V usage is TRBV7-2 and J usage is TRBJ2-3; tentatively, D is TRBD2 (5 bases). The V end lost 1 base, the J end lost 7 bases, and 12 bases lay between the germline ends. Germline CDR1 reads SGHTA; CDR2 reads FQGNSA. This CDR3 is built from 14 residues. Here the CDR3 reads CASSLEGGPHTQYF. Here the CDR3 DNA reads TGTGCCAGCAGCTTAGAGGGCGGGCCACATACGCAGTATTTT.

The chain links TRBV11-2 to TRBJ2-7, with D possibly being TRBD2 (7 bases). V was pared by 6 bases and J by 3 bases, with 21 bases between. CDR1 and CDR2 (germline): SGHAT, FQNNGV. The CDR3 totals 16 residues. CDR3 sequence reads: CASSSLRGPHLYEQYF. CDR3 in DNA: TGTGCCAGCAGTTCCTTGCGGGGGCCCCACCTCTACGAGCAGTACTTC.

The chain uses TRBV5-4 and TRBJ2-5; 13 bases line up with TRBD2. The V segment lost 2 bases and the J segment 4 bases; nucleotides outside the gene matches: 2. This CDR3 comprises 15 residues. CDR1 is SGHNT, CDR2 YYREEE, per germline (reference sequence). The CDR3 DNA is TGTGCCAGCAGCTTTCGACTAGCGGGAGGAGAGACCCAGTACTTC. Translating gives CASSFRLAGGETQYF.

The V and J genes are TRBV19 and TRBJ2-2; a weak D match, TRBD1 (6 bases). CDR3 length: 16 residues. Trimming left V 0 bases short and J 6 bases short, with 14 bases between. Germline assignment: CDR1 LNHDA and CDR2 SQIVND (reference sequence). As DNA, the CDR3 is TGTGCCAGTAGTATAGAAACAGGGATAAGAGCCGGGGAGCTGTTTTTT. Translated, it gives CASSIETGIRAGELFF. The full variable domain, in which reference TRBV19 and TRBJ2-2 provide the parts outside the CDR3, is DGGITQSPKYLFRKEGQNVTLSCEQNLNHDAMYWYRQDPGQGLRLIYYSQIVNDFQKGDIAEGYSVSREKKESFPLTVTSAQKNPTAFYLCASSIETGIRAGELFFGEGSRLTVL.

The chain is built from TRBV30 and TRBJ1-1; D gene ambiguous. CDR1 and CDR2 from the germline V gene are GTSNPN and SVGIG (reference sequence). Trimming left V 2 bases short and J 1 base short, with 8 bases between. The CDR3 sequence is 13 residues long. In DNA, the CDR3 is TGTGCCTGGAGTCAATACAGGAACACTGAAGCTTTCTTT. As protein: CAWSQYRNTEAFF.

The V and J genes are TRBV7-8 and TRBJ2-1; 11 nucleotides align to TRBD2. The CDR3 runs to 16 residues. CDR1 and CDR2 (germline): SGHVS, FQNEAQ. V was clipped by 5 bases and J by 2 bases; unmatched bases: 5. The CDR3 sequence is CASSNSGRATYNEQFF. The DNA for the CDR3 is TGTGCCAGCAGCAATAGCGGGAGGGCCACCTACAATGAGCAGTTCTTC.

This chain joins TRBV28 and TRBJ1-5, with D possibly being TRBD1 (6 bases). The CDR3 spans 15 residues. Trimming cost V 8 bases and J 1 base, with 15 bases left between them. Germline loops: CDR1 MDHEN, CDR2 SYDVKM. The CDR3 here is CASVELGASNQPQHF. The CDR3 bases are TGTGCCAGCGTTGAGCTGGGGGCGAGCAATCAGCCCCAGCATTTT.

Only one count was recorded for this clone. The rearrangement uses TRBV6-4 and TRBJ2-7, with D perhaps TRBD1 (5 bases). Trimming shortened V by 10 bases and J by 5 bases, and 18 bases separated the two germline ends. The CDR3 runs to 13 residues. The germline V gene encodes CDR1 MRHNA and CDR2 SNTAGT. CDR3 region: CANDREWGDEQYF. Here the CDR3 DNA reads TGTGCCAACGATAGGGAATGGGGCGACGAGCAGTACTTC.

J is TRBJ2-5 and V is TRBV11-2; D perhaps matches TRBD1 (6 bases). The V gene's germline CDR1 is SGHAT and CDR2 FQNNGV. V lost 3 bases and J 1 base, leaving 12 bases between the germline ends. This CDR3 is built from 15 residues. CDR3 in amino acids: CASSFRFRGQETQYF. The CDR3 nucleotides are TGTGCCAGCAGCTTTCGTTTCAGGGGCCAAGAGACCCAGTACTTC.

The rearrangement uses TRBV5-6 and TRBJ2-1; TRBD1 aligns across 9 bases. Germline CDR1 and CDR2: SGHDT and YYEEEE. The CDR3 is 15 residues long. The V and J ends lost 0 bases and 2 bases, in that order; junction bases with no gene match: 0. CDR3 protein: CASSLGQGAYNEQFF. The DNA for the CDR3 is TGTGCCAGCAGCTTGGGACAGGGGGCCTACAATGAGCAGTTCTTC. Variable domain in full (rest from reference TRBV5-6 and TRBJ2-1): DAGVTQSPTHLIKTRGQQVTLRCSPKSGHDTVSWYQQALGQGPQFIFQYYEEEERQRGNFPDRFSGHQFPNYSSELNVNALLLGDSALYLCASSLGQGAYNEQFFGPGTRLTVL.

V usage is TRBV6-1 and J usage is TRBJ2-7; 10 bases are a match to TRBD2. J gave up 2 bases and V 7 bases, and 2 bases lay outside the gene matches. Germline V lookup: CDR1 MNHNS, CDR2 SASEGT. This CDR3 has 13 amino acids. CDR3 region: CASTGLATYEQYF. The CDR3 DNA follows: TGTGCCAGCACGGGACTAGCGACCTACGAGCAGTACTTC.

The sample holds one count of this clone. The chain has TRBV9 and TRBJ2-3; D unclear. Germline V gives CDR1 SGDLS, CDR2 YYNGEE. V was pared by 0 bases and J by 4 bases, with 6 bases between. This CDR3 has 13 residues. CDR3 DNA: TGTGCCAGCAGCGTAGTCGGGTCAGATACGCAGTATTTT. Translating it yields CASSVVGSDTQYF.

This chain uses TRBV6-4 with TRBJ2-3, with D possibly being TRBD2 (6 bases). This CDR3 has 13 residues. CDR1 and CDR2 (germline): MRHNA, SNTAGT. The V end lost 6 bases, the J end lost 4 bases, and 11 bases lay between the germline ends. CDR3 sequence: CASSRRVADTQYF. CDR3 coding DNA: TGTGCCAGCAGCCGGAGGGTTGCAGATACGCAGTATTTT.

This clone was seen only once. The chain carries TRBV4-1 and TRBJ2-1; a possible D gene is TRBD2 (5 bases). This CDR3 is built from 14 residues. The germline V and J ends were trimmed by 1 base and 5 bases, with 9 bases remaining between them. Germline values: CDR1 MGHRA, CDR2 YSYEKL. The CDR3 DNA reads TGCGCCAGCAGCCAAGTAGGACTTAACAATGAGCAGTTCTTC. It translates to CASSQVGLNNEQFF.

V usage is TRBV9 and J usage is TRBJ2-3; weak D call: TRBD1 (5 bases). Trimming took 4 bases from V and 4 from J, leaving 22 bases between them. Germline loops: CDR1 SGDLS, CDR2 YYNGEE. This CDR3 contains 17 residues. The CDR3 nucleotides are TGTGCCAGCAGCTCACAGGCATGGGTCAGGAATGCAGATACGCAGTATTTT. Its translation is CASSSQAWVRNADTQYF.

The CDR3 DNA reads as TGTGCCAGCACTCCTTGGGAGACTGAAGCTTTCTTT. It specifies CASTPWETEAFF. V is TRBV2 and J is TRBJ1-1; D is unresolved. CDR1 is SNHLY and CDR2 is FYNNEI in the germline V gene. The V end lost 7 bases, the J end lost 5 bases, and 11 bases lay between the germline ends. There are 12 residues in the CDR3.